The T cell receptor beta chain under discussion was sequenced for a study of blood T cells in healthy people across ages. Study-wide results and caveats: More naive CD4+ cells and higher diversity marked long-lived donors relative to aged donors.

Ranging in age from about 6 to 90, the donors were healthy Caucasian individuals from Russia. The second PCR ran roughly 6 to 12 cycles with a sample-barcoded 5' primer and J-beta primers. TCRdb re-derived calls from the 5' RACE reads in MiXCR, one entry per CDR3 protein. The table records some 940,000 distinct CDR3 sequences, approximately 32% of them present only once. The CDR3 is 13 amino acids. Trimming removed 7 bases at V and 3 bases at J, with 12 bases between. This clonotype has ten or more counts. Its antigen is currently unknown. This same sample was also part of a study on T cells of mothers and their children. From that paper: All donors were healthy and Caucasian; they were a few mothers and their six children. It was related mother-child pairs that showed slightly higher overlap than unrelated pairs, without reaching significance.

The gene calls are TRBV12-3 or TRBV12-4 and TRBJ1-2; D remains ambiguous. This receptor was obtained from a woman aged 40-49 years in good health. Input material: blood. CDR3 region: CASTPRDHYGYTF. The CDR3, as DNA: TGTGCCAGCACCCCACGGGATCACTATGGCTACACCTTC.